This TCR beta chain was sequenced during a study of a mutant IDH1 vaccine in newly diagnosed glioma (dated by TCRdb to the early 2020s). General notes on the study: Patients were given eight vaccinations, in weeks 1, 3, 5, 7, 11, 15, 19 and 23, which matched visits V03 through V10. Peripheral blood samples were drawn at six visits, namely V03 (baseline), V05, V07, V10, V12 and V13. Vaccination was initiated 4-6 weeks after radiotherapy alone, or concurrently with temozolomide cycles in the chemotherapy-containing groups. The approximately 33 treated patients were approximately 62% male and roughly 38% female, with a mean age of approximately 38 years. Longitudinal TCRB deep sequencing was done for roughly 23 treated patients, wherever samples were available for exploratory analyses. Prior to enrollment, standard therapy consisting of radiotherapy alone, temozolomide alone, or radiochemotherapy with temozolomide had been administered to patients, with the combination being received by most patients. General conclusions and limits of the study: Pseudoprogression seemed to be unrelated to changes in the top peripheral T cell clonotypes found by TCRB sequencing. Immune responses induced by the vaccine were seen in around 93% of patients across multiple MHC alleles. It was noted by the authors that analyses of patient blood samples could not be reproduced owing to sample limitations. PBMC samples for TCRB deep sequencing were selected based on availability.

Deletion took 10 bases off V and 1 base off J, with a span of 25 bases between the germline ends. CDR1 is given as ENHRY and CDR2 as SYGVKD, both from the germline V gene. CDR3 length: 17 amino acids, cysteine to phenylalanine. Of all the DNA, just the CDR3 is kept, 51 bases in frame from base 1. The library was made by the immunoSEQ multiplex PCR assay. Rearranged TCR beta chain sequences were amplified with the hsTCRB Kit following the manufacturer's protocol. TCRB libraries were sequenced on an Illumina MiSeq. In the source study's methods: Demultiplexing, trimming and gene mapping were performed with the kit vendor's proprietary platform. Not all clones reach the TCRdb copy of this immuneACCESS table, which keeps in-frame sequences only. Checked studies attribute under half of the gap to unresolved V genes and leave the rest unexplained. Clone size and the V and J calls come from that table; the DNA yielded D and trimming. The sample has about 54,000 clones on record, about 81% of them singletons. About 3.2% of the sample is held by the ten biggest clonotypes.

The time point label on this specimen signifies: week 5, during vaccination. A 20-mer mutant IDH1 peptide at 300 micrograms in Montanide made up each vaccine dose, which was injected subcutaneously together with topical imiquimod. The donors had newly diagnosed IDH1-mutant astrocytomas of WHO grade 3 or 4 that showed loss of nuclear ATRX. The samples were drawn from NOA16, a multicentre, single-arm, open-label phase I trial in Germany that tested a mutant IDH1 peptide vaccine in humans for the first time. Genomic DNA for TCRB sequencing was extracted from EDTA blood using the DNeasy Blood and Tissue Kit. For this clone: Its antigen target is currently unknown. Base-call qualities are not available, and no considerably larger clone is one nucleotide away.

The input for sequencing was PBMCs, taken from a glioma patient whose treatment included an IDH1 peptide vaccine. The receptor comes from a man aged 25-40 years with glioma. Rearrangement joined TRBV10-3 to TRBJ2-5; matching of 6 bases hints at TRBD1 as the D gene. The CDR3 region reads CATYSPGQRGGQETQYF. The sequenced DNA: TGTGCCACCTACTCCCCGGGACAACGAGGGGGCCAAGAGACCCAGTACTTC.